The sequence of this T cell receptor (beta chain) was determined in a study of blood T cell repertoires in COVID-19. Study-wide context: The origin of the acute and convalescent COVID-19 samples was the United States, Italy and Spain. T cells, B-cell-depleted T cells, or PBMCs supplied cDNA or gDNA.

Study processing details: Nucleated cell counts were estimated from reference gene primer amplification. The table came from immunoSEQ multiplex PCR; TCRdb's copy has only in-frame clones and leaves some out. Clone size and V and J calls were adopted from that table, with D and trimming inferred from the DNA. The sample yields around 100,000 clones, around 86% seen once. Germline CDR1 and CDR2: SGHDT and YYEEEE. This CDR3 has 14 amino acids. V lost 5 bases, J lost 2 bases, and 5 bases stayed unmatched. This chain joins TRBV5-6 and TRBJ2-7; 9 bases agree with TRBD1. The source material was peripheral blood. This receptor was identified in a man between 50 and 59 years old with acute or convalescent COVID-19. Here the CDR3 reads CASSLQGAAYEQYF. The CDR3, as DNA: TGTGCCAGCAGTTTACAGGGGGCCGCCTACGAGCAGTACTTC.